This TCR beta chain was recovered during a study of blood T cell repertoires in COVID-19. Turning to the study itself: COVID-19 samples, acute and convalescent, were from the United States, Italy and Spain.

In the original analysis: How many nucleated cells were present was estimated from reference gene primer amplification. Only in-frame clones appear in the TCRdb table, and some are missing; sequencing was by immunoSEQ multiplex PCR. The D gene and trimming were derived from the DNA, and the V and J assignments and clone size from that table. The repertoire consists of over 150,000 clones, with about 81% occurring once and the leading ten covering around 7.7%. V was shortened by 0 bases and J by 4 bases, with 7 bases between the two germline ends. Germline lookup yields CDR1 LNHNV and CDR2 YYDKDF (reference sequence). The CDR3 length is 13 residues.

The chain employs TRBV15 and TRBJ2-7; D is unresolved. Sample: PBMCs or T cells enriched from blood (not recorded which). The clonotype comes from a man between 45 and 60 years old who had recovered from COVID-19. The CDR3, as DNA: TGTGCCACCAGCAGAGATTTGGAGTACGAGCAGTACTTC. Its protein is CATSRDLEYEQYF.